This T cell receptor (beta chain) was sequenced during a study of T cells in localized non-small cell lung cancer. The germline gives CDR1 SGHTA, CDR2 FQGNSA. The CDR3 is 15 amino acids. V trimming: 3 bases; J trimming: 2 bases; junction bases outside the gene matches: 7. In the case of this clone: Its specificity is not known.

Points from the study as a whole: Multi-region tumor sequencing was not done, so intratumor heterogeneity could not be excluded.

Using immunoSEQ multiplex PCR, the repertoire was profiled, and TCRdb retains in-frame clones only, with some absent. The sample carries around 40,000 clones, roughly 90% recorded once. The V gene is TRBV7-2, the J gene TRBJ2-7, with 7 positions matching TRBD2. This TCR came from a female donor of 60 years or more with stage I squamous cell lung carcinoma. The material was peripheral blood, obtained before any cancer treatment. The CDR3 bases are TGTGCCAGCAGCTTGGGGGGGACGGGAGCCTACGAGCAGTACTTC. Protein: CASSLGGTGAYEQYF.